This T cell receptor (beta chain) was obtained from a study of T cell responses to AZD1222 COVID-19 vaccine. There are 12 residues in the CDR3. Germline V gives CDR1 MDHEN, CDR2 SYDVKM. Generated by immunoSEQ multiplex PCR, the TCRdb table keeps only in-frame clones and is missing some. The sample holds 90,000 to 120,000 clones, approximately 89% seen once. The sequence came from an adult in good health. This sample comprised peripheral blood, obtained on day 0 of MenACWY control vaccination. The chain combines TRBV28 with TRBJ1-4; D is possibly TRBD1 (5 bases). Here the CDR3 DNA reads TGTGTGGCAGGGAGAACTAATGAAAAACTGTTTTTT. Its translation: CVAGRTNEKLFF.